This TCR beta chain was obtained from a study of T cell repertoires and Cas9 in healthy adults. Across the study: Characterization of SpCas9-reactive CD4 and CD8 T cells covered multi-effector potency, cytotoxicity and lineage. Study results and caveats: SpCas9-reactive regulatory T cells reportedly mitigated SpCas9-reactive effector T cells in vitro.

Germline V gene lookup returns CDR1 KGHSH and CDR2 LQKENI. V gave up 4 bases and J gave up 0 bases, with 10 bases separating them. The CDR3 extends over 15 amino acids. A remark on this clone: Its antigen is undetermined.

Libraries were prepared by immunoSEQ multiplex PCR; TCRdb keeps only in-frame clonotypes and omits some of them. This table holds approximately 21,000 clones, around nine tenths found once. The material sequenced was CD4+ effector T cells (CD127+, CD25-, CD137-, CD154-) from PBMCs; culture status not recorded. The chain combines TRBV18 with TRBJ2-1; no firm D call. This sequence was found in a human donor in good health. The CDR3 loop is CASSQASASYNEQFF. The DNA for the CDR3 is TGTGCCAGCTCACAAGCGTCCGCCTCCTACAATGAGCAGTTCTTC.